This is a list of T cell receptor beta chains from one sample in a study of blood T cell repertoires in COVID-19. TCRdb keeps only in-frame clones here, not all; method: immunoSEQ multiplex PCR. The sample consists of about 280,000 clones, 85% of them appearing once. Sequencing was performed on peripheral blood. Receptor source: a man aged 45-65 years with active or convalescent COVID-19. CDR3s include the opening cysteine and the closing phenylalanine or tryptophan. D genes are given only for firm matches. Some rows mark clone size as missing; the rest say once, few, many or name a class of expanded clone.

>TRBD2|TRBJ2-3|16|TRBV7-2|-
TGTGCCAGCAGCCCCGGACTAGCGGGAGGGCAGATTTGGCAGTATTTT
CASSPGLAGGQIWQYF
>-|TRBJ1-5|15|TRBV7-2|-
TGTGCCAGCAGCTTAGGGGGCAGTAGCAATCAGCCCCAGCATTTT
CASSLGGSSNQPQHF
>TRBD1|TRBJ1-2|16|TRBV7-2|-
TGTGCCAGCAGCTCCAATACAGGGGGCGGAGGGGTTGGCTACACCTTC
CASSSNTGGGGVGYTF
>-|TRBJ2-5|15|TRBV19|once
TGTGCCAGTAGTATTCAAGTGACAGGCGGTGAGACCCAGTACTTC
CASSIQVTGGETQYF
>TRBD2|TRBJ2-2|15|TRBV4-3|-
TGCGCCAGCAGCCAAGGACTAGCAGAGGGCGGGGAGCTGTTTTTT
CASSQGLAEGGELFF
>TRBD1|TRBJ1-2|13|TRBV6-5|few
TGTGCCAGCAGAACGACAGGGGGCTATGGCTACACCTTC
CASRTTGGYGYTF
>-|TRBJ2-3|12|TRBV13|many
TGTGCCAGCAGCCCAAGAGGGGATACGCAGTATTTT
CASSPRGDTQYF
>TRBD1|TRBJ1-2|15|TRBV2|-
TGTGCCAGCACCTTGGAGGGACAGGGGGCTGTTGGCTACACCTTC
CASTLEGQGAVGYTF
>-|TRBJ1-2|14|TRBV19|-
TGTGCCAGTCAGTCTGGGCAGGCCCCCTATGGCTACACCTTC
CASQSGQAPYGYTF
>-|TRBJ2-7|15|TRBV9|-
TGTGCCAGCAGCGTAGCGGGAGAGGTGGCTTACGAGCAGTACTTC
CASSVAGEVAYEQYF
>-|TRBJ1-2|12|TRBV10-3|few
TGTGCCATCCGGGACATAAACTATGGCTACACCTTC
CAIRDINYGYTF
>TRBD1|TRBJ2-3|15|TRBV4-3|once
TGCGCCAGCAGCGAAGGGGACAGGTCGAGGAATACGCAGTATTTT
CASSEGDRSRNTQYF
>TRBD1|TRBJ2-7|16|TRBV29-1|-
TGCAGCGTTGAGACCGGGACAGGGGGTTACTCCTACGAGCAGTACTTC
CSVETGTGGYSYEQYF
>-|TRBJ1-2|15|TRBV4-1|-
TGCGCCAGCAGCGTAAGAGGAACTGATAACTATGGCTACACCTTC
CASSVRGTDNYGYTF
>-|TRBJ2-3|14|TRBV5-1|-
TGCGCCAGCAGCTACAGGCCTAGCACAGATACGCAGTATTTT
CASSYRPSTDTQYF
>-|TRBJ2-1|16|TRBV2|-
TGTGCCAGCCGGGAACTTGGGGGCCAAGGAGACAATGAGCAGTTCTTC
CASRELGGQGDNEQFF
>-|TRBJ2-1|17|TRBV19|-
TGTGCCAGTAGTATGATGTGGGACGGGGGATCCTACAATGAGCAGTTCTTC
CASSMMWDGGSYNEQFF
>-|TRBJ2-1|14|TRBV5-1|-
TGCGCCAGCAGCTATCTTGTAGATTCGAATGAGCAGTTCTTC
CASSYLVDSNEQFF
>TRBD2|TRBJ2-5|15|TRBV30|once
TGTGCCTGGAGTGTATTGGGAGGGCCCGGGGAGACCCAGTACTTC
CAWSVLGGPGETQYF
>TRBD1|TRBJ1-5|16|TRBV27|once
TGTGCCAGCAGTAGTACCCGGACAGGGGGAAATCAGCCCCAGCATTTT
CASSSTRTGGNQPQHF
>TRBD1|TRBJ1-1|14|TRBV19|once
TGTGCCAGTAGTACTCACAGGGGGCGAGATGAAGCTTTCTTT
CASSTHRGRDEAFF
>-|TRBJ2-4|16|TRBV6-1|once
TGTGCCAGCAGTGAAACCCCCACTATAGCCAAAAACATTCAGTACTTC
CASSETPTIAKNIQYF
>-|TRBJ1-1|13|TRBV7-9|-
TGTGCCAGCAGCTTATCGGGGAACACTGAAGCTTTCTTT
CASSLSGNTEAFF
>TRBD1|TRBJ1-2|15|TRBV5-6|-
TGTGCCAGCAGCTTGGTCACAGGGGCGAGGTATGGCTACACCTTC
CASSLVTGARYGYTF
>TRBD1|TRBJ1-1|14|TRBV12-5|few
TGTGCTAGTGGCCGCGGACAGGAGAACACTGAAGCTTTCTTT
CASGRGQENTEAFF
>TRBD2|TRBJ2-1|14|TRBV27|-
TGTGCCAGCAGGGGGAGGGGAGGGAACAATGAGCAGTTCTTC
CASRGRGGNNEQFF
>-|TRBJ1-4|13|TRBV15|-
TGTGCCACCAGCAAGGGGATTGGGGAAAAACTGTTTTTT
CATSKGIGEKLFF
>-|TRBJ2-5|13|TRBV11-2|-
TGTGCCAGCAGCCCAACGGAGGACGGAACCCAGTACTTC
CASSPTEDGTQYF
>-|TRBJ2-7|15|TRBV4-2|-
TGTGCCAGCAGCCAATCGCCGACAGCTACCTACGAGCAGTACTTC
CASSQSPTATYEQYF
>-|TRBJ1-2|13|TRBV28|-
TGTGCCAGCAGTTTACGGTCTCCCTGGGGCTACACCTTC
CASSLRSPWGYTF
>TRBD1|TRBJ2-1|16|TRBV6-1|-
TGTGCCAGCAGTGAATCAGGCAGGGGGCGCTACTATGAGCAGTTCTTC
CASSESGRGRYYEQFF
>-|TRBJ1-6|16|TRBV10-3|-
TGTGCCATCAGTGACGGGGAGAGCTCCTATAATTCACCCCTCCACTTT
CAISDGESSYNSPLHF
>TRBD1|TRBJ1-4|14|TRBV7-2|-
TGTGCCAGCAGCAAATATGGGACAGAAGAAAAACTGTTTTTT
CASSKYGTEEKLFF
>-|TRBJ1-6|20|TRBV12-2|-
TGTGCAAGTCGCCTTCCCCCGGGGGGGACAGGGGGCCCTGGGGGTTCACCCCTCCACTTT
CASRLPPGGTGGPGGSPLHF
>-|TRBJ2-7|15|TRBV10-1|-
TGCGCCAGCAGTGAGTCGGCGGGGTCAATCTACGAGCAGTACTTC
CASSESAGSIYEQYF
>-|TRBJ1-2|15|TRBV5-1|once
TGCGCCAGCAGCTCATCAGGGGACGGATCCTATGGCTACACCTTC
CASSSSGDGSYGYTF
>TRBD1|TRBJ1-5|16|TRBV24-1|-
TGTGCCTCAATCAGGGGGCGGCCCTATAGCAATCAGCCCCAGCATTTT
CASIRGRPYSNQPQHF
>-|TRBJ2-3|16|TRBV5-1|-
TGCGCCAGCAGCTCCCCCGCCGGTACTAGCACAGATACGCAGTATTTT
CASSSPAGTSTDTQYF
>-|TRBJ2-7|15|TRBV6-6|-
TGTGCCAGCAGTTCGACGACAGGCTCCGGGGGGGAGCAGTACTTC
CASSSTTGSGGEQYF
>-|TRBJ2-7|15|TRBV4-1|-
TGCGCCAGCAGCCAAGGGGTCGGGAGGGGGCCCGAGCAGTACTTC
CASSQGVGRGPEQYF
>-|TRBJ1-4|16|TRBV11-3|-
TGTGCCAGCAGCTCCCGGACAGATGAACCCGCTGAAAAACTGTTTTTT
CASSSRTDEPAEKLFF
>TRBD1|TRBJ1-1|14|TRBV5-1|-
TGCGCCAGCAGCTCTGGACAGGGAGAGACTGAAGCTTTCTTT
CASSSGQGETEAFF